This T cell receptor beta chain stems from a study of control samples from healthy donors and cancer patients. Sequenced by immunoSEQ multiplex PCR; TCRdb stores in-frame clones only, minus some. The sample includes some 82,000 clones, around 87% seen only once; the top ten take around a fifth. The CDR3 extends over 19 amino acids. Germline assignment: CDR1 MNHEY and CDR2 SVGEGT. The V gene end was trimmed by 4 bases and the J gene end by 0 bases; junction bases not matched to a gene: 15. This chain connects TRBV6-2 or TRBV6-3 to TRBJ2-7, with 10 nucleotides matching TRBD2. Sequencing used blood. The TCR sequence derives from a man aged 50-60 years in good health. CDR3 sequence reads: CASSLTLLAGRSSSYEQYF. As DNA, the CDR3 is TGTGCCAGCAGTTTAACACTACTAGCGGGGCGATCAAGCTCCTACGAGCAGTACTTC.